This is a list of T cell receptor beta chains from one sample in a study of shared clonotypes between healthy human individuals. The data were produced by immunoSEQ multiplex PCR, yet TCRdb's version contains in-frame clones alone and is incomplete. This sample has about 2.1 million clones; approximately 94% occur once, and the top ten carry 1.5% to 2%. What was sequenced was naive CD8+ T cells from PBMCs. Source of these receptors: a man younger than 35 in good health. Some clones in this sample may be carry-over from other donors' samples. Each CDR3 is given without its conserved first and last residue. Each record gives: V gene, CDR3 protein.

>TRBV19
ASSTGLAGYTDTQY
>TRBV2
ASHVPGVNEQF
>TRBV9
ASSAHDGDTEAF
>TRBV6-1
ASSDRGLGEKLF
>TRBV12-2
ASRLDRCEQY
>TRBV13
ASSLWVKVDTGELF
>TRBV19
ASSIRTSATNEQF
>TRBV2
ASSDLGELNEQF
>TRBV19
ASSTSGSYNEQF
>TRBV4-1
ASSPGQGTSYEQY
>TRBV14
ASSRGPATNYGYT
>TRBV6-5
ASSLGQYTGELF
>TRBV28
ASRWGSTGELF
>TRBV5-1
ASSYRGAGELF
>TRBV29-1
SVGGASSYNEQF
>TRBV28
ASSLPSGNYGYT
>TRBV7-3
ASSPRGGDTQY